This TCR beta chain originates from a study of shared clonotypes between healthy human individuals. This clone occurred once. Method: immunoSEQ multiplex PCR; TCRdb's copy keeps in-frame clones and lacks some. The sample holds hundreds of thousands of clones; about 96% are singletons and the top ten take about 0.12%. CD45RO negativity and positive selection for CCR7 defined naive CD8 cells, a population that excluded terminally differentiated effector memory CD45RA+ cells. Sequencing was carried out using naive CD8+ T cells sorted from blood. The TCR was taken from a woman between 25 and 40 years old in good health.

CDR3 protein: CSVEDPGAREKLFF. The CDR3 nucleotides are TGCAGCGTTGAAGATCCAGGGGCTCGGGAAAAACTGTTTTTT. The rearrangement joins TRBV29-1 to TRBJ1-4, with TRBD1 as a possible D gene (6 bases). Germline-derived CDR1 and CDR2 are SQVTM and ANQGSEA. V dropped 0 bases and J dropped 8 bases, with 13 bases sitting between them. This CDR3 contains 14 residues.